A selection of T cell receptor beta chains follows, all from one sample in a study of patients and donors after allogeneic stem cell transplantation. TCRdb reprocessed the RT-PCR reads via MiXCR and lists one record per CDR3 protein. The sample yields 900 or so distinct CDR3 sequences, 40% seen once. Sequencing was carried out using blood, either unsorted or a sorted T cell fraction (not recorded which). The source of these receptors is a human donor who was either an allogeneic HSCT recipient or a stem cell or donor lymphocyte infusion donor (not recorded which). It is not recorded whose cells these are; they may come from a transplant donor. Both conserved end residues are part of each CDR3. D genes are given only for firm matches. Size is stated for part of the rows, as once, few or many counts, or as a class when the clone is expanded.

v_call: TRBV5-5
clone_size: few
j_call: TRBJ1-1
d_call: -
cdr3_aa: CASSTKMNTEAFF
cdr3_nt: TGTGCCAGCAGCACCAAAATGAACACTGAAGCTTTCTTT

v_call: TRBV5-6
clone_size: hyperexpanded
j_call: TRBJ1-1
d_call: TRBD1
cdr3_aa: CASSLYGTGGFTEAFF
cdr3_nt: TGTGCCAGCAGCTTGTACGGGACAGGGGGTTTTACTGAAGCTTTCTTT

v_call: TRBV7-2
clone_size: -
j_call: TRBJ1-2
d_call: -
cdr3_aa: CASSSTGGGYTF
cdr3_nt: TGTGCCAGCAGCTCGACAGGTGGAGGCTACACCTTC

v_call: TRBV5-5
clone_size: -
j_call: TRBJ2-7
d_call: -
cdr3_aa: CASSRLGAYEQYF
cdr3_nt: TGTGCCAGCAGCAGACTGGGGGCCTACGAGCAGTACTTC

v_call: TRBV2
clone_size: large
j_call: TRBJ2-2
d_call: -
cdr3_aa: CASRGTPTGELFF
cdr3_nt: TGTGCCAGCAGAGGAACACCCACCGGGGAGCTGTTTTTT

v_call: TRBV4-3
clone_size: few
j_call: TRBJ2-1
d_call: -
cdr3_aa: CASSQASTEQFF
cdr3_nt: TGCGCCAGCAGCCAAGCCTCCACCGAGCAGTTCTTC

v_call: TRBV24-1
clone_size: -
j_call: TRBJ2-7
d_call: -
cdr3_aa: CATSDSGGRYEQYF
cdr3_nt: TGTGCCACCAGTGATTCCGGCGGGCGGTACGAGCAGTACTTC

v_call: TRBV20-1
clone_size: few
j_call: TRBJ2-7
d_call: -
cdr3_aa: CSAERGHYYEQYF
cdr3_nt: TGCAGTGCAGAGAGAGGGCACTATTACGAGCAGTACTTC

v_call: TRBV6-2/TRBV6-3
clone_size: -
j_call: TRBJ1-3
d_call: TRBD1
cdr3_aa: CASSDFRGQDGNTIYF
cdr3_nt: TGTGCCAGCAGTGACTTCAGGGGGCAAGACGGAAACACCATATATTTT

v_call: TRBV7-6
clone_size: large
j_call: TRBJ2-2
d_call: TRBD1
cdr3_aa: CASSMGATGNTGELFF
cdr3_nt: TGTGCCAGCAGCATGGGGGCGACAGGGAATACCGGGGAGCTGTTTTTT

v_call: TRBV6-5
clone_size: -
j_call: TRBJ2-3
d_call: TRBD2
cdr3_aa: CASRIGGIADTQYF
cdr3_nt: TGTGCCAGCAGGATCGGGGGGATCGCAGATACGCAGTATTTT

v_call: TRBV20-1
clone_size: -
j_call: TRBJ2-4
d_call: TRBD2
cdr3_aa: CSAHNAGGEGNIQYF
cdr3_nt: TGCAGTGCCCACAACGCGGGAGGGGAGGGAAACATTCAGTACTTC

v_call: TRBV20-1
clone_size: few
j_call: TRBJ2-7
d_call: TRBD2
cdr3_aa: CSATREGRYEQYF
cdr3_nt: TGCAGTGCTACCCGGGAGGGCCGCTACGAGCAGTACTTC

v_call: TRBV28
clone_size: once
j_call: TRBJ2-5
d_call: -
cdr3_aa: CASSLSRQETQYF
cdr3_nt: TGTGCCAGCAGTCTAAGCAGACAAGAGACCCAGTACTTC